The T cell receptor beta chain under discussion was sequenced for a study of T cells after somatic rescue of genetic block. Using immunoSEQ multiplex PCR, the repertoire was profiled, and TCRdb retains in-frame clones only, with some absent. This table holds about 12,000 clones, 73% found once. Sequenced input: peripheral blood mononuclear cells (PBMCs). This sequence was found in a boy aged 5-17 years.

In DNA, the CDR3 is TGTGCCAGCAGTGAGATCAAGGGAGGCTACGAGCAGTACTTC. Its translation is CASSEIKGGYEQYF. The chain uses TRBV2 and TRBJ2-7; TRBD2 is a possible D gene (6 bases). Trimming took 3 bases from V and 3 from J, leaving 12 bases between them. The CDR3 covers 14 residues. Germline V CDR1 and CDR2: SNHLY, FYNNEI.